Below are 29 T cell receptor beta chains sequenced from a single sample in a study of human T cells and chemical hapten exposure. This sample's time point: patch test 2, 6 weeks after DPC sensitization. The sample's treatment: therapeutic diphenylcyclopropenone sensitization with weekly scalp DPC. Using its own MiXCR run on the RACE reads, TCRdb lists one record per CDR3 protein. The table lists about 140,000 distinct CDR3 sequences, around 11% of them singletons. Sequencing was performed on whole blood, taken in connection with sensitization to the hapten diphenylcyclopropenone (DPC). These receptor sequences come from a woman between 45 and 65 years old with alopecia areata. Some clones in this sample may be carry-over from other donors' samples.

The CDR3 here is CASSLGRAEQYF. Here the CDR3 DNA reads TGTGCCAGCAGCCTTGGCAGGGCCGAGCAGTACTTC. This chain joins TRBV11-1 and TRBJ2-7; TRBD1 is a possible D gene (5 bases). The CDR3 sequence is 12 residues long. Trimming pared 5 bases from V and 6 bases from J, leaving 11 bases between. Per germline, CDR1 SGHAT and CDR2 FQDESV (reference sequence).

The table lists this clonotype with a few counts. V is TRBV29-1 and J is TRBJ2-3, with 7 bases fitting TRBD2. Looked up from germline, CDR1 is SQVTM and CDR2 is ANQGSEA. The J segment lost 0 bases and the V segment lost 5 bases, leaving 2 bases of the junction unmatched. This CDR3 has 13 residues. The DNA of the CDR3 is TGCAGCGTTCAGCGGGATAGCACAGATACGCAGTATTTT. This codes for CSVQRDSTDTQYF.

The sample holds a few counts of this clonotype. V usage is TRBV18 and J usage is TRBJ1-2; TRBD1 is a possible D gene (6 bases). Germline lookup yields CDR1 KGHSH and CDR2 LQKENI. The CDR3 is 13 residues long. Trimming cost V 5 bases and J 4 bases, with 11 bases left between them. CDR3 in DNA: TGTGCCAGCTCAGGGGACACCGGCTATGGCTACACCTTC. Encoded protein: CASSGDTGYGYTF. Full variable domain (missing parts from reference TRBV18 and TRBJ1-2): NAGVMQNPRHLVRRRGQEARLRCSPMKGHSHVYWYRQLPEEGLKFMVYLQKENIIDESGMPKERFSAEFPKEGPSILRIQQVVRGDSAAYFCASSGDTGYGYTFGSGTRLTVV.

This clonotype was found many times. V gene TRBV6-2 or TRBV6-3 combines with J gene TRBJ2-7, with a possible D match to TRBD2 (6 bases). The germline gives CDR1 MNHEY, CDR2 SVGEGT. The CDR3 is made up of 16 amino acids. Trimming removed 5 bases at V and 5 bases at J, with 22 bases between. The CDR3 DNA reads TGTGCCAGCAGTACCCCGGGACTTTACCCTCACCACGAGCAGTACTTC. This encodes CASSTPGLYPHHEQYF.

This clonotype occurred a few times. This sequence joins TRBV19 and TRBJ2-7, with D perhaps assigned TRBD1 or TRBD2 (5 bases each). Per germline, CDR1 LNHDA and CDR2 SQIVND (reference sequence). V was shortened by 8 bases and J by 3 bases, with 14 bases between the two germline ends. CDR3 size: 13 residues. The CDR3 DNA follows: TGTGCCAGTCCGGGACCGAGGAACTACGAGCAGTACTTC. Amino acid sequence: CASPGPRNYEQYF.

In its sample, this clonotype was seen a few times. The chain joins TRBV11-3 to TRBJ2-3; 7 positions match TRBD1. This CDR3 has 16 amino acids. Germline V gene sequence: CDR1 SGHNT, CDR2 YENEEA. V shed 1 base, J shed 6 bases, and the junction held 10 bases outside the gene matches. CDR3 nucleotide sequence: TGTGCCAGCAGCTTAGGGGGCCGAGGGGGCGTCGATACGCAGTATTTT. It translates to CASSLGGRGGVDTQYF. The entire variable domain, with the rest obtained from reference TRBV11-3 and TRBJ2-3, is as follows: EAGVVQSPRYKIIEKKQPVAFWCNPISGHNTLYWYLQNLGQGPELLIRYENEEAVDDSQLPKDRFSAERLKGVDSTLKIQPAELGDSAVYLCASSLGGRGGVDTQYFGPGTRLTVL.

The chain links TRBV27 to TRBJ2-3, with D possibly matching TRBD2 (6 bases). V lost 3 bases to trimming and J lost 2 bases, with 12 bases between them. CDR1 MNHEY and CDR2 SMNVEV come from the germline V gene (reference sequence). The CDR3 runs 15 residues. The CDR3 DNA reads as TGTGCCAGCAGTTTGGGGGACTTATACACAGATACGCAGTATTTT. Translation gives CASSLGDLYTDTQYF.

This clonotype has only a few counts. This chain's CDR3 is CATIMARRGGPYNEQFF. CDR3 nucleotides: TGTGCCACTATAATGGCCCGAAGGGGGGGACCCTACAATGAGCAGTTCTTC. This rearrangement joins TRBV6-2 or TRBV6-3 to TRBJ2-1, with D tentatively TRBD2 (7 bases). V was clipped by 10 bases and J by 2 bases, with 24 bases between them. CDR1 and CDR2 (germline): MNHEY, SVGEGT. CDR3 length equals 17 residues.

This clonotype was recorded many times. The chain has TRBV6-5 and TRBJ1-6; D might be TRBD1 (5 bases). V lost 8 bases and J 5 bases, leaving 13 bases between the germline ends. CDR3 length equals 14 residues. Looked up from germline, CDR1 is MNHEY and CDR2 is SVGAGI. In DNA, the CDR3 is TGTGCCAGCCGGGCAGGGCGCGATAATTCACCCCTCCACTTT. It specifies CASRAGRDNSPLHF.

The table lists this clonotype with many counts. The chain combines TRBV20-1 with TRBJ1-6; possibly TRBD1 for D (5 bases). Trimming took off 0 bases at V and 4 bases at J, with 13 bases between the two ends. Per the germline V gene, CDR1 is DFQATT and CDR2 is SNEGSKA (reference sequence). The CDR3 extends over 16 amino acids. CDR3 region: CSARDRGANYNSPLHF. CDR3 DNA: TGCAGTGCTAGAGATCGAGGGGCAAATTATAATTCACCCCTCCACTTT.

Points on this clonotype: One end of the junction does not line up with germline, which may come from a read error. The chain joins TRBV4-1 to TRBJ2-7; no clear D. The germline V gene has CDR1 MGHRA and CDR2 YSYEKL. The CDR3 runs 15 residues. This CDR3 is CASSQDTTRTYERYF. As DNA, the CDR3 is TGCGCCAGCAGCCAAGATACGACGAGAACCTACGAGCGGTACTTC.

This clonotype was counted only a few times. J is TRBJ1-5 and V is TRBV18; D not resolved. This CDR3 contains 14 residues. CDR1 is KGHSH, CDR2 LQKENI, per germline. The V gene lost 2 bases and the J gene lost 5 bases, with 10 bases spanning the gap. The CDR3 region is CASSPSAGDQPQHF. Here the CDR3 DNA reads TGTGCCAGCTCACCATCCGCCGGGGATCAGCCCCAGCATTTT. The variable domain in full, completed from reference TRBV18 and TRBJ1-5, reads NAGVMQNPRHLVRRRGQEARLRCSPMKGHSHVYWYRQLPEEGLKFMVYLQKENIIDESGMPKERFSAEFPKEGPSILRIQQVVRGDSAAYFCASSPSAGDQPQHFGDGTRLSIL.

This clonotype was found many times. The chain uses TRBV2 and TRBJ2-5, with 13 bases fitting TRBD2. V shed 6 bases and J 13 bases; nucleotides not matched to a gene: 8. The CDR3 is made up of 13 amino acids. In germline, CDR1 is SNHLY, CDR2 FYNNEI. CDR3 protein: CASSEGTSGNPYF. CDR3 bases: TGTGCCAGCAGCGAGGGGACTAGCGGGAACCCGTACTTC.

There are a few counts of this clonotype. The gene calls are TRBV9 and TRBJ2-3; no reliable D call. V shed 3 bases and J shed 3 bases, with 5 bases lying between them. CDR1 is SGDLS and CDR2 is YYNGEE in the germline V gene. This CDR3 comprises 12 residues. The CDR3 DNA follows: TGTGCCAGCAGCGATGGAACAGATACGCAGTATTTT. Protein product: CASSDGTDTQYF.

This chain links TRBV6-5 with TRBJ1-2; 8 nucleotides agree with TRBD1. The CDR3 covers 13 residues. Germline V gives CDR1 MNHEY, CDR2 SVGAGI. With 4 bases clipped from V and 6 bases from J, the junction kept 4 bases outside the gene matches. CDR3 region: CASSWKTGDGYTF. CDR3 nucleotide sequence: TGTGCCAGCAGTTGGAAGACAGGGGATGGCTACACCTTC.

There are many counts of this clonotype. V gene TRBV6-2 or TRBV6-3 combines with J gene TRBJ2-3, with D hard to call. Trimming took off 6 bases at V and 4 bases at J, with 8 bases between the two ends. The CDR3 has 12 residues. The germline CDR1 and CDR2 sequences are MNHEY and SVGEGT. This chain's CDR3 is CASSPVSDTQYF. CDR3 nucleotides: TGTGCCAGCAGCCCCGTCTCAGATACGCAGTATTTT.

This clonotype was picked up a small number of times. The gene calls are TRBV12-3 or TRBV12-4 and TRBJ1-1; 7 bases are a match to TRBD1. The ends lost 5 bases at V and 3 bases at J; junction bases unmatched: 9. The CDR3 has 15 residues. The CDR3 DNA reads as TGTGCCAGCAGTCAGACGACAGGGATATACACTGAAGCTTTCTTT. It is translated as CASSQTTGIYTEAFF.

V gene TRBV20-1 combines with J gene TRBJ1-4, with 10 bases matching TRBD1. The V gene's germline CDR1 is DFQATT and CDR2 SNEGSKA (reference sequence). There are 16 residues in the CDR3. With V trimmed by 6 bases and J by 0 bases, 7 bases remained unmatched. CDR3 loop: CSALGQGGATNEKLFF. The CDR3 DNA reads TGCAGTGCACTCGGACAGGGGGGCGCAACTAATGAAAAACTGTTTTTT.

This clonotype was seen many times. The chain combines TRBV7-9 with TRBJ2-6; D not certain. There are 16 residues in the CDR3. The ends were cut back, 1 base at V and 0 bases at J, with 7 bases in the middle. CDR1 and CDR2 (germline): SEHNR, FQNEAQ (reference sequence). The CDR3 reads CASSLDWGSGANVLTF. DNA for the CDR3: TGTGCCAGCAGCTTAGATTGGGGCTCTGGGGCCAACGTCCTGACTTTC. Filled out from reference TRBV7-9 and TRBJ2-6, the complete variable domain reads DTGVSQNPRHKITKRGQNVTFRCDPISEHNRLYWYRQTLGQGPEFLTYFQNEAQLEKSRLLSDRFSAERPKGSFSTLEIQRTEQGDSAMYLCASSLDWGSGANVLTFGAGSRLTVL.

This clonotype has only a few counts. The chain employs TRBV2 and TRBJ2-7; D is unclear. V lost 3 bases to trimming and J lost 1 base, with 4 bases between them. CDR1 and CDR2 (germline): SNHLY, FYNNEI. CDR3 length: 12 amino acids. The CDR3 protein is CASSEGSYEQYF. The CDR3 nucleotides are TGTGCCAGCAGTGAGGGTTCCTACGAGCAGTACTTC.

V is TRBV29-1 and J is TRBJ2-1; 8 nucleotides align to TRBD1. Germline values: CDR1 SQVTM, CDR2 ANQGSEA. V lost 7 bases, J lost 7 bases, and 6 bases stayed unmatched. The CDR3 totals 12 residues. CDR3 sequence (DNA): TGCAGCGGGCAGGGGGCACGGAATGAGCAGTTCTTC. Protein sequence: CSGQGARNEQFF.

This clonotype was counted only a few times. This sequence joins TRBV3-2 and TRBJ1-5; TRBD1 is the table's D call, not checked against the DNA. TRBV3-2 is flagged as a pseudogene. The CDR3 length is 16 residues. This CDR3 is CASSPRPGGLGQPQHF. CDR3 sequence (DNA): TGTGCCAGCAGCCCGAGGCCCGGGGGCTTAGGCCAGCCCCAGCATTTT.

This clonotype showed up many times. The rearrangement uses TRBV30 and TRBJ1-1, with a weak D call TRBD1 (5 bases). The CDR3 runs to 14 residues. V lost 3 bases and J lost 1, with 12 bases in between. CDR1 GTSNPN and CDR2 SVGIG come from the germline V gene (reference sequence). CDR3 in DNA: TGTGCCTGGAGCCTGGGGCGGCAGAACACTGAAGCTTTCTTT. Encoded protein: CAWSLGRQNTEAFF.

The chain is built from TRBV7-2 and TRBJ2-7, with 11 positions matching TRBD2. V lost 5 bases, J lost 6 bases, and 6 bases stayed unmatched. Germline V gives CDR1 SGHTA, CDR2 FQGNSA. The CDR3 loop spans 14 amino acids. In nucleotides, the CDR3 is TGTGCCAGCAGCCAACTAGCGGGAGACGCCGAGCAGTACTTC. This translates into CASSQLAGDAEQYF.

This clonotype came up many times. The chain uses TRBV18 and TRBJ2-7; 10 bases fit TRBD1. The V gene's germline CDR1 is KGHSH and CDR2 LQKENI. V trimming: 0 bases; J trimming: 3 bases; junction bases outside the gene matches: 2. This CDR3 is built from 15 residues. The CDR3 DNA sequence: TGTGCCAGCTCACCACCGAGGGACAGGGGCTACGAGCAGTACTTC. The encoded protein is CASSPPRDRGYEQYF. The full variable domain, rest sourced from reference TRBV18 and TRBJ2-7, is NAGVMQNPRHLVRRRGQEARLRCSPMKGHSHVYWYRQLPEEGLKFMVYLQKENIIDESGMPKERFSAEFPKEGPSILRIQQVVRGDSAAYFCASSPPRDRGYEQYFGPGTRLTVT.

This clonotype was seen a handful of times. V is TRBV27 and J is TRBJ2-3; no firm D call. V lost 4 bases to trimming and J lost 0 bases, with 2 bases between them. CDR1 and CDR2 (germline): MNHEY, SMNVEV (reference sequence). The CDR3 is 12 amino acids. CDR3 loop: CASSWSTDTQYF. CDR3 nucleotide sequence: TGTGCCAGCAGTTGGAGCACAGATACGCAGTATTTT.

This clonotype appeared many times. The chain employs TRBV10-3 and TRBJ2-3, with 7 bases identical to TRBD2. CDR1 is ENHRY and CDR2 is SYGVKD in the germline V gene. Trimming took 11 bases from V and 4 from J; bases not matched to a gene: 9. There are 13 residues in the CDR3. The CDR3 loop is CASSGGVSDTQYF. Written as DNA, the CDR3 is TGTGCCTCTAGCGGAGGGGTCTCAGATACGCAGTATTTT.

The genes are TRBV28 and TRBJ2-1, with D tentatively TRBD2 (6 bases). This CDR3 spans 12 amino acids. Germline V gives CDR1 MDHEN, CDR2 SYDVKM. V gave up 6 bases and J gave up 10 bases, with 13 bases separating them. This chain's CDR3 is CASSLAAQEQFF. The CDR3 DNA reads as TGTGCCAGCAGCTTAGCGGCACAGGAGCAGTTCTTC.

This clonotype was detected many times. The rearrangement joins TRBV28 to TRBJ2-3, with D possibly being TRBD1 or TRBD2 (5 bases each). The CDR3 loop spans 13 amino acids. V was clipped by 10 bases and J by 6 bases, with 17 bases between them. Germline assignment: CDR1 MDHEN and CDR2 SYDVKM. As DNA, the CDR3 is TGTGCCACCACCGGGGCCCGGCGGGATACGCAGTATTTT. As protein: CATTGARRDTQYF.